The clone carrying this T cell receptor (beta chain) was seen only a few times. The antigen is unknown. V gave up 0 bases and J gave up 3 bases, with 11 bases separating them. The CDR3 has 15 amino acids. Germline CDR1 and CDR2: MGHRA and YSYEKL. 5'RACE primed from the constant segment yielded TCR alpha and TCR beta cDNA libraries bearing sample barcodes and UMIs. Using its own MiXCR run on the 5' RACE reads, TCRdb lists one record per CDR3 protein. This sample has under 650,000 distinct CDR3 sequences, with about 20% found just once. The source of the sample is a study of T-cell memory formation after mild COVID-19. Study overall: TCR clusters largely stayed donor specific. Whole-study results and caveats: Pre-infection memory contained some responding clones, which suggested that cross-reactive memory had joined. Balance between CD4 and CD8 was seen in clones contracting day 15 to 85, and a CD4+ lean was seen in later expanders.

Sequenced sample: PBMCs or a T cell subset sorted from them (not recorded which). This receptor was identified in an adult woman who had mild COVID-19 (a few samples of this study predate the infection). Cell type and time point are not known. The chain combines TRBV4-1 with TRBJ1-2; the D is unclear. CDR3 residues: CASSQDNRADYGYTF. The CDR3 region has the DNA TGCGCCAGCAGCCAAGATAATCGGGCAGACTATGGCTACACCTTC.